The rows below give T cell receptor beta chains drawn from one sample of a study of T cell responses to AZD1222 COVID-19 vaccine. Clones were sequenced by immunoSEQ multiplex PCR, and TCRdb holds only the in-frame ones, with some missing. Among 140,000 to 150,000 clones listed, about 91% were seen once. The input for sequencing was peripheral blood, taken on day 0 of AZD1222 vaccination. The receptors stem from an adult in good health. Both conserved end residues are part of each CDR3. Fields, in order: V gene, clone size, D gene, J gene, CDR3 DNA, CDR3 protein. D genes are given only for firm matches. Expanded clones get a size class; other rows say once, few or many, or leave the size out.

v_gene: TRBV11-1; abundance: .; d_gene: .; j_gene: TRBJ2-3; CDR3nt: TGTGCCAGCAGACCACCGGGCCACGAGGGTGATACGCAGTATTTT; CDR3aa: CASRPPGHEGDTQYF
v_gene: TRBV28; abundance: .; d_gene: TRBD1; j_gene: TRBJ2-2; CDR3nt: TGTGCCAGCAGTTTTCGGGCAGGGGGTACCGGGGAGCTGTTTTTT; CDR3aa: CASSFRAGGTGELFF
v_gene: TRBV4-1; abundance: few; d_gene: .; j_gene: TRBJ2-2; CDR3nt: TGCGCCAGCAGCCCGACTGCTCCCACCGGGGAGCTGTTTTTT; CDR3aa: CASSPTAPTGELFF
v_gene: TRBV2; abundance: .; d_gene: TRBD1; j_gene: TRBJ1-2; CDR3nt: TGTGCCAGTAGACAGGGGAATTGGGGCTACACCTTC; CDR3aa: CASRQGNWGYTF
v_gene: TRBV2; abundance: once; d_gene: TRBD1; j_gene: TRBJ1-5; CDR3nt: TGTGCCAGCAGTGAATGGCCAGGGGGTTTTCAGCCCCAGCATTTT; CDR3aa: CASSEWPGGFQPQHF
v_gene: TRBV5-1; abundance: .; d_gene: .; j_gene: TRBJ1-4; CDR3nt: TGCGCCAGCAGCTTGGTAGGGAACCGGCCTAATGAAAAACTGTTTTTT; CDR3aa: CASSLVGNRPNEKLFF
v_gene: TRBV6-5; abundance: .; d_gene: .; j_gene: TRBJ1-1; CDR3nt: TGTGCCAGCAGTCCCGTTGACGGTGGAGCTTTCTTT; CDR3aa: CASSPVDGGAFF
v_gene: TRBV19; abundance: .; d_gene: TRBD2; j_gene: TRBJ2-7; CDR3nt: TGTGCCAGTAGTATAGTGTGGGGAGGGAGGCCCTACGAGCAGTACTTC; CDR3aa: CASSIVWGGRPYEQYF
v_gene: TRBV7-2; abundance: .; d_gene: .; j_gene: TRBJ1-2; CDR3nt: TGTGCCAGCAGCTTAGATGGGAGTGGCTATGGCTACACCTTC; CDR3aa: CASSLDGSGYGYTF
v_gene: TRBV2; abundance: once; d_gene: .; j_gene: TRBJ1-5; CDR3nt: TGTGCCAGCAGTGAGGAGGGTATGAGCAATCAGCCCCAGCATTTT; CDR3aa: CASSEEGMSNQPQHF
v_gene: TRBV3-1/TRBV3-2; abundance: .; d_gene: .; j_gene: TRBJ2-3; CDR3nt: TGTGCCAGCAGCCCTTACACAGATACGCAGTATTTT; CDR3aa: CASSPYTDTQYF
v_gene: TRBV4-1; abundance: .; d_gene: .; j_gene: TRBJ1-6; CDR3nt: TGCGCCAGCAGCCAACCTTGGGGGACCGCTAATAATTCACCCCTCCACTTT; CDR3aa: CASSQPWGTANNSPLHF
v_gene: TRBV5-1; abundance: .; d_gene: TRBD2; j_gene: TRBJ2-1; CDR3nt: TGCGCCAGCAGCATCTCCAGCGGGGGGGATGAGCAGTTCTTC; CDR3aa: CASSISSGGDEQFF
v_gene: TRBV3-1/TRBV3-2; abundance: few; d_gene: .; j_gene: TRBJ1-4; CDR3nt: TGTGCCAGCAGCCAATTTCGGGTAGGGGGATATGAAAAACTGTTTTTT; CDR3aa: CASSQFRVGGYEKLFF
v_gene: TRBV19; abundance: .; d_gene: .; j_gene: TRBJ2-7; CDR3nt: TGTGCCAGTAGTATGAGTTCCGGAGACTACGAGCAGTACTTC; CDR3aa: CASSMSSGDYEQYF
v_gene: TRBV27; abundance: once; d_gene: .; j_gene: TRBJ1-1; CDR3nt: TGTGCCAGCAGAGGCACCACAGGGAGACGGACTGAAGCTTTCTTT; CDR3aa: CASRGTTGRRTEAFF
v_gene: TRBV18; abundance: .; d_gene: TRBD1; j_gene: TRBJ1-5; CDR3nt: TGTGCCAGCTCCTCTGGCAGGGGGGTCAATCAGCCCCAGCATTTT; CDR3aa: CASSSGRGVNQPQHF
v_gene: TRBV7-2; abundance: .; d_gene: TRBD1; j_gene: TRBJ1-1; CDR3nt: TGTGCCAGCAGCTTACAGGGGGGGGCGAACACTGAAGCTTTCTTT; CDR3aa: CASSLQGGANTEAFF
v_gene: TRBV19; abundance: .; d_gene: .; j_gene: TRBJ1-2; CDR3nt: TGTGCCAGTAGCCTCCACGGACCCTATGGCTACACCTTC; CDR3aa: CASSLHGPYGYTF
v_gene: TRBV29-1; abundance: once; d_gene: .; j_gene: TRBJ2-5; CDR3nt: TGCAGCGTTGAGAGAGGGCTGCAAGAGACCCAGTACTTC; CDR3aa: CSVERGLQETQYF
v_gene: TRBV9; abundance: .; d_gene: .; j_gene: TRBJ1-5; CDR3nt: TGTGCCAGCAGCGTAGGTGGGGATTTCAATCAGCCCCAGCATTTT; CDR3aa: CASSVGGDFNQPQHF
v_gene: TRBV7-2; abundance: .; d_gene: TRBD1; j_gene: TRBJ2-7; CDR3nt: TGTGCCAGCAGCTTACCTCGCGGCAGGGGGCGAACCTACGAGCAGTACTTC; CDR3aa: CASSLPRGRGRTYEQYF
v_gene: TRBV2; abundance: few; d_gene: .; j_gene: TRBJ2-2; CDR3nt: TGTGCCAGCAGTGTTGGATCGAACACCGGGGAGCTGTTTTTT; CDR3aa: CASSVGSNTGELFF
v_gene: TRBV25-1; abundance: .; d_gene: TRBD1; j_gene: TRBJ2-5; CDR3nt: TGTGCCAGCAGCGGCGGACAGGGGGTGAGAGAGACCCAGTACTTC; CDR3aa: CASSGGQGVRETQYF
v_gene: TRBV3-1/TRBV3-2; abundance: .; d_gene: .; j_gene: TRBJ2-5; CDR3nt: TGTGCCAGCAGCCACCCAGTCGGGCAGGGTGGGGAGACCCAGTACTTC; CDR3aa: CASSHPVGQGGETQYF
v_gene: TRBV19; abundance: .; d_gene: .; j_gene: TRBJ1-5; CDR3nt: TGTGCCAGTAGTCCAACAGGGTTAAGCAATCAGCCCCAGCATTTT; CDR3aa: CASSPTGLSNQPQHF
v_gene: TRBV7-8; abundance: once; d_gene: .; j_gene: TRBJ1-2; CDR3nt: TGTGCCAGCAGCCTCCGAGATCGGCCAGTTGGCTATGGCTACACCTTC; CDR3aa: CASSLRDRPVGYGYTF
v_gene: TRBV18; abundance: .; d_gene: .; j_gene: TRBJ1-1; CDR3nt: TGTGCCAGCTCACCACCTGGGGAGGATGAAGCTTTCTTT; CDR3aa: CASSPPGEDEAFF
v_gene: TRBV28; abundance: few; d_gene: .; j_gene: TRBJ1-4; CDR3nt: TGTGCCAGCAGTACTTGGGACCTAGCAACTAATGAAAAACTGTTTTTT; CDR3aa: CASSTWDLATNEKLFF
v_gene: TRBV12-3/TRBV12-4; abundance: .; d_gene: .; j_gene: TRBJ1-2; CDR3nt: TGTGCCAGCAGTCAACGTTATGGCTACACCTTC; CDR3aa: CASSQRYGYTF
v_gene: TRBV28; abundance: .; d_gene: .; j_gene: TRBJ1-2; CDR3nt: TGTGCCAGCAGTTTATCCACAGGGTCCAACTATGGCTACACCTTC; CDR3aa: CASSLSTGSNYGYTF
v_gene: TRBV5-6; abundance: once; d_gene: .; j_gene: TRBJ2-2; CDR3nt: TGTGCCAGCAGCTGGATTGGCACCGGGGAGCTGTTTTTT; CDR3aa: CASSWIGTGELFF
v_gene: TRBV7-3; abundance: .; d_gene: .; j_gene: TRBJ1-6; CDR3nt: TGTGCCAGCAGCTTTTTGACCAATTCACCCCTCCACTTT; CDR3aa: CASSFLTNSPLHF
v_gene: TRBV11-3; abundance: .; d_gene: .; j_gene: TRBJ1-4; CDR3nt: TGTGCCAGCAGCCGGATGGGGGTGCACTATGAAAAACTGTTTTTT; CDR3aa: CASSRMGVHYEKLFF
v_gene: TRBV7-8; abundance: .; d_gene: TRBD1; j_gene: TRBJ2-1; CDR3nt: TGTGCCACCAGGACAGGGGTCTACAATGAGCAGTTCTTC; CDR3aa: CATRTGVYNEQFF
v_gene: TRBV20-1; abundance: .; d_gene: .; j_gene: TRBJ1-5; CDR3nt: TGCAGTGCTAGTGAGGGTCGGATCAATCAGCCCCAGCATTTT; CDR3aa: CSASEGRINQPQHF
v_gene: TRBV6-5; abundance: once; d_gene: .; j_gene: TRBJ1-1; CDR3nt: TGTGCCACTCTGGGACGGATGAACACTGAAGCTTTCTTT; CDR3aa: CATLGRMNTEAFF
v_gene: TRBV24-1; abundance: .; d_gene: .; j_gene: TRBJ1-2; CDR3nt: TGTGCCACCAGTGACCGAAGTTGGGATGGCTACACCTTC; CDR3aa: CATSDRSWDGYTF
v_gene: TRBV6-5; abundance: .; d_gene: .; j_gene: TRBJ1-1; CDR3nt: TGTGCCAGCAGTTACGCGGGAGTCCTGGGGACTGAAGCTTTCTTT; CDR3aa: CASSYAGVLGTEAFF
v_gene: TRBV18; abundance: .; d_gene: TRBD2; j_gene: TRBJ2-3; CDR3nt: TGTGCCAGCTCACCCGCACTAGCGGGGGGGCGGGATACGCAGTATTTT; CDR3aa: CASSPALAGGRDTQYF
v_gene: TRBV5-1; abundance: .; d_gene: .; j_gene: TRBJ2-1; CDR3nt: TGCGCCAGCAGCTTGGACGGGGGGCGCAACAATGAGCAGTTCTTC; CDR3aa: CASSLDGGRNNEQFF
v_gene: TRBV6-2/TRBV6-3; abundance: once; d_gene: .; j_gene: TRBJ1-2; CDR3nt: TGTGCCAGCAGTCCCCAGGGAGTCTGGACGGTTGGCTACACCTTC; CDR3aa: CASSPQGVWTVGYTF
v_gene: TRBV19; abundance: .; d_gene: .; j_gene: TRBJ1-3; CDR3nt: TGTGCCAGTAGTACACCAGTCCCAGGAGCCAATGGAAACACCATATATTTT; CDR3aa: CASSTPVPGANGNTIYF
v_gene: TRBV19; abundance: .; d_gene: TRBD2; j_gene: TRBJ2-2; CDR3nt: TGTGCCACCCTAAAGACGGGGACTAGCGCCAACACCGGGGAGCTGTTTTTT; CDR3aa: CATLKTGTSANTGELFF
v_gene: TRBV7-6; abundance: .; d_gene: TRBD1; j_gene: TRBJ2-6; CDR3nt: TGTGCCAGCAGCTTTACCGCGGGACAGGGTTTCTCTGGGGCCAACGTCCTGACTTTC; CDR3aa: CASSFTAGQGFSGANVLTF
v_gene: TRBV6-1; abundance: .; d_gene: TRBD1; j_gene: TRBJ1-1; CDR3nt: TGTGCCAGCGTTCGGGACAGGGGCCTTACTGAAGCTTTCTTT; CDR3aa: CASVRDRGLTEAFF
v_gene: TRBV7-7; abundance: few; d_gene: .; j_gene: TRBJ1-3; CDR3nt: TGTGCCAGCCGGTCGGGACCGCCGTTGCCCGTGTCTGGAAACACCATATATTTT; CDR3aa: CASRSGPPLPVSGNTIYF
v_gene: TRBV19; abundance: .; d_gene: .; j_gene: TRBJ1-1; CDR3nt: TGTGCCAGTAGTCGGTTTGGGGGCGCGTCGGACACTGAAGCTTTCTTT; CDR3aa: CASSRFGGASDTEAFF
v_gene: TRBV5-1; abundance: .; d_gene: .; j_gene: TRBJ2-1; CDR3nt: TGCGCCAGCAGCTTGAACGATGGGCAGTTCTTC; CDR3aa: CASSLNDGQFF
v_gene: TRBV6-1; abundance: once; d_gene: .; j_gene: TRBJ1-5; CDR3nt: TGTGCCAGCAGTCCTCCGGAGTATGGTCAGCCCCAGCATTTT; CDR3aa: CASSPPEYGQPQHF
v_gene: TRBV4-3; abundance: once; d_gene: TRBD1; j_gene: TRBJ2-7; CDR3nt: TGCGCCAGCAGCCAAGATTTGGGACAGGTTCCCCCCTACGAGCAGTACTTC; CDR3aa: CASSQDLGQVPPYEQYF